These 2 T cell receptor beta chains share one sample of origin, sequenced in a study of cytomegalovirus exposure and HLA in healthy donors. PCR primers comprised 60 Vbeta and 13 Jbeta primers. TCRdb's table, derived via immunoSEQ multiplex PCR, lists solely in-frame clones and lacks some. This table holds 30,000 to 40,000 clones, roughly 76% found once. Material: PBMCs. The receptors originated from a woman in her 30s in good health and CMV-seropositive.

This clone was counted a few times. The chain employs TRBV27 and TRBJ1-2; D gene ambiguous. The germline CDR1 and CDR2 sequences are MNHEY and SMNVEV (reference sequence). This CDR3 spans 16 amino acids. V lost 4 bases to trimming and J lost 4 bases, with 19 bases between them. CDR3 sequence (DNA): TGTGCCAGCAGTTCGTTACAGCCACTCAACTTCTATGGCTACACCTTC. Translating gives CASSSLQPLNFYGYTF.

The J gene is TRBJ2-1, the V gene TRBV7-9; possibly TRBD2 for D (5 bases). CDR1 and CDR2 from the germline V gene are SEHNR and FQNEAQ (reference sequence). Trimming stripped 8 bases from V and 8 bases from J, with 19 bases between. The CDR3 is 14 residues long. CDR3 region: CASPSDFFEDEQFF. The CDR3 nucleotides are TGTGCCAGCCCCTCGGACTTTTTTGAGGATGAGCAGTTCTTC.